What follows are 32 T cell receptor beta chains derived from one specimen sequenced in a study of T cell repertoires in aging, cancer and after chemotherapy. Amplification of TCR beta used genomic DNA extracted from peripheral blood. A mixed TRB-A/B primer pool amplified rearranged TRB by multiplex touch-down PCR. TCRdb re-analysed the multiplex PCR reads in MiXCR, keeping a single row per CDR3 protein. The table lists roughly 1,300 distinct CDR3 sequences, about 27% of them singletons, with more than 25% in the top ten. Sequencing was performed on blood. All receptors derive from a human donor with a solid tumor. The donor label of this sample is uncertain.

This clonotype was counted a single time. Since a much larger clone is just one base distant, this may be a read error. V and J are TRBV7-6 and TRBJ2-7; 7 nucleotides line up with TRBD1. This CDR3 spans 17 amino acids. Germline CDR1 is SGHVS and CDR2 is FNYEAQ. The CDR3 region has the DNA TGTGCCAGCAGCTTAGCAGGAAGGGGGCAGATCTCCTACAAGCAGTACTTC. It translates to CASSLAGRGQISYKQYF. The whole variable domain, remainder taken from reference TRBV7-6 and TRBJ2-7, is GAGVSQSPRYKVTKRGQDVALRCDPISGHVSLYWYRQALGQGPEFLTYFNYEAQQDKSGLPNDRFSAERPEGSISTLTIQRTEQRDSAMYRCASSLAGRGQISYKQYFGPGTRLTVT.

In its sample, this clonotype was seen a few times. The chain combines TRBV20-1 with TRBJ1-6, with 10 bases fitting TRBD1. V shed 2 bases, J shed 0 bases, and the junction held 10 bases outside the gene matches. Per the germline V gene, CDR1 is DFQATT and CDR2 is SNEGSKA (reference sequence). The CDR3 length is 19 residues. In DNA form, the CDR3 reads TGCAGTGCTAGATCTCAGGGACAGGGGCCCTACTCCTATAATTCACCCCTCCACTTT. Amino acids: CSARSQGQGPYSYNSPLHF.

The V and J genes are TRBV28 and TRBJ2-7; 7 positions match TRBD1. With V trimmed by 4 bases and J by 12 bases, 12 bases remained unmatched. The CDR3 sequence is 13 residues long. The V gene's germline CDR1 is MDHEN and CDR2 SYDVKM. CDR3 region: CASSSPDRPHGYF. The DNA of the CDR3 is TGTGCCAGCAGTTCCCCGGACAGGCCCCACGGGTACTTC. The full variable domain, with the rest looked up from reference TRBV28 and TRBJ2-7, is DVKVTQSSRYLVKRTGEKVFLECVQDMDHENMFWYRQDPGLGLRLIYFSYDVKMKEKGDIPEGYSVSREKKERFSLILESASTNQTSMYLCASSSPDRPHGYFGPGTRLTVT.

Only a few counts were recorded for this clonotype. The CDR3: CASTAPSITNEKLFF. The CDR3 DNA reads TGTGCCAGTACTGCCCCGAGTATCACTAATGAAAAACTGTTTTTT. The J gene is TRBJ1-4, the V gene TRBV19; unclear D gene. The CDR3 consists of 15 residues. Germline loops: CDR1 LNHDA, CDR2 SQIVND (reference sequence). Deletions cut 7 bases from V and 2 bases from J, with 14 bases between.

The chain carries TRBV20-1 and TRBJ1-1; the match to TRBD1 covers 10 bases. This CDR3 has 12 residues. V shed 5 bases and J 5 bases; nucleotides not matched to a gene: 2. In germline, CDR1 is DFQATT, CDR2 SNEGSKA (reference sequence). CDR3 in DNA: TGCAGTGCTGGACAGGGGGGTACTGAAGCTTTCTTT. It encodes CSAGQGGTEAFF.

The J gene is TRBJ2-1, the V gene TRBV7-9; D not certain. Per the germline V gene, CDR1 is SEHNR and CDR2 is FQNEAQ (reference sequence). The CDR3 is 15 residues long. The V gene lost 5 bases and the J gene lost 6 bases, with 17 bases spanning the gap. CDR3 in amino acids: CASSPLGSSGNEQFF. The CDR3 DNA sequence: TGTGCCAGCAGCCCCCTTGGTTCGTCGGGCAATGAGCAGTTCTTC.

This clonotype is large in the sample. The chain has TRBV20-1 and TRBJ2-7; D uncertain. This CDR3 has 11 residues. Germline V gene sequence: CDR1 DFQATT, CDR2 SNEGSKA (reference sequence). Deletions cut 5 bases from V and 5 bases from J, with 10 bases between. CDR3 amino acids: CSASGMDEQYF. Here the CDR3 DNA reads TGCAGTGCTTCGGGTATGGACGAGCAGTACTTC.

The chain combines TRBV6-2 or TRBV6-3 with TRBJ2-1, with 8 bases lining up with TRBD2. Germline CDR1 is MNHEY and CDR2 is SVGEGT. V trimming: 2 bases; J trimming: 3 bases; junction bases outside the gene matches: 3. There are 15 residues in the CDR3. The CDR3 loop reads CASSYAGGDYNEQFF. CDR3 DNA sequence: TGTGCCAGCAGTTACGCCGGGGGGGACTACAATGAGCAGTTCTTC.

This clonotype showed up just a few times. This rearrangement joins TRBV20-1 to TRBJ2-7; 9 nucleotides agree with TRBD1. Per germline, CDR1 DFQATT and CDR2 SNEGSKA (reference sequence). The V gene end was trimmed by 0 bases and the J gene end by 3 bases; junction bases not matched to a gene: 3. The CDR3 has 14 amino acids. For the CDR3, the DNA is TGCAGTGCTAGAGATCGGGACAGGGTCTACGAGCAGTACTTC. Amino acid sequence: CSARDRDRVYEQYF.

This chain uses TRBV12-3 or TRBV12-4 with TRBJ2-7; TRBD2 matches at 8 bases. The ends lost 2 bases at V and 3 bases at J; junction bases unmatched: 3. The CDR3 consists of 14 residues. In nucleotides, the CDR3 is TGTGCCAGCAGTTTACTGACTAGCGTCTACGAGCAGTACTTC. Protein sequence: CASSLLTSVYEQYF.

The V gene is TRBV12-3 or TRBV12-4, the J gene TRBJ1-2; 9 bases agree with TRBD1. This CDR3 is 13 amino acids long. Germline trimming cut 8 bases from V and 7 bases from J; bases unmatched to any gene: 8. CDR3 coding DNA: TGTGCCAGCGGGCGGGACAGGGTAGGTGGCTACACCTTC. This translates into CASGRDRVGGYTF.

V usage is TRBV7-9 and J usage is TRBJ1-1; D gene uncertain. The CDR3 contains 14 residues. Trimming shortened V by 3 bases and J by 1 base, and 9 bases separated the two germline ends. Germline-derived CDR1 and CDR2 are SEHNR and FQNEAQ (reference sequence). This CDR3 is CASSFVPPNTEAFF. The CDR3 bases are TGTGCCAGCAGCTTCGTTCCACCGAACACTGAAGCTTTCTTT.

By its share, this clonotype is large. The rearrangement links TRBV7-2 to TRBJ1-2; no clear D. Per the germline V gene, CDR1 is SGHTA and CDR2 is FQGNSA. The CDR3 runs 14 residues. Trimming shortened V by 1 base and J by 4 bases, and 10 bases separated the two germline ends. Here the CDR3 DNA reads TGTGCCAGCAGCTTAGTAGGTCCTGCCTATGGCTACACCTTC. It yields the protein CASSLVGPAYGYTF.

The V call is TRBV6-5, the J call TRBJ1-6; the D gene is possibly TRBD1 (5 bases). V gave up 0 bases and J gave up 12 bases, with 15 bases separating them. CDR1 MNHEY and CDR2 SVGAGI come from the germline V gene. The CDR3 spans 15 residues. In DNA form, the CDR3 reads TGTGCCAGCAGTTACTCTGTCGGGGGGAATGAACCCCTCCACTTT. This codes for CASSYSVGGNEPLHF.

This clonotype was seen only a few times. The chain combines TRBV18 with TRBJ2-7, with 7 bases identical to TRBD1. With V trimmed by 3 bases and J by 4 bases, 6 bases remained unmatched. This CDR3 region has 14 residues. Germline V gene sequence: CDR1 KGHSH, CDR2 LQKENI. The CDR3 protein is CASSPDRSGYEQYF. CDR3 bases: TGTGCCAGCTCACCGGACAGGTCTGGTTACGAGCAGTACTTC.

This clonotype was recorded a few times. The chain employs TRBV7-2 and TRBJ2-7; 8 nucleotides align to TRBD2. CDR1 SGHTA and CDR2 FQGNSA come from the germline V gene. V was pared by 5 bases and J by 3 bases, with 3 bases of the junction left unmatched. This CDR3 is 13 amino acids long. The CDR3 is CASSPRGGYEQYF. CDR3 coding DNA: TGTGCCAGCAGCCCCCGGGGGGGCTACGAGCAGTACTTC.

This clonotype has only a few counts. This sequence joins TRBV25-1 and TRBJ1-2; 7 bases map to TRBD1. The CDR3 has 13 residues. V dropped 0 bases and J dropped 7; count of bases not matched to a gene: 2. Germline CDR1 and CDR2: MGHDK and SYGVNS. This chain's CDR3 is CASSEYGTAGYTF. CDR3 sequence (DNA): TGTGCCAGCAGTGAATACGGGACAGCTGGCTACACCTTC.

By share, this clonotype ranks as large. One junction end disagrees with the germline gene, perhaps due to a read error. The chain links TRBV29-1 to TRBJ2-1; D gene uncertain. The CDR3 runs 10 residues. Per germline, CDR1 SQVTM and CDR2 ANQGSEA. CDR3 residues: CIVTQHEQFF. For the CDR3, the DNA is TGCATCGTTACGCAGCATGAGCAGTTCTTC.

A few counts support this clonotype. The J gene is TRBJ1-4, the V gene TRBV7-2, with 7 bases that match TRBD1. The CDR3 contains 14 residues. Looked up from germline, CDR1 is SGHTA and CDR2 is FQGNSA. The V and J ends lost 4 bases and 5 bases, in that order; junction bases with no gene match: 4. As DNA, the CDR3 is TGTGCCAGCAGCTCTGACAGGGCAAATGAAAAACTGTTTTTT. Amino acids: CASSSDRANEKLFF.

The table lists this clonotype with a few counts. This chain links TRBV5-4 with TRBJ1-1; D may be TRBD1 (5 bases). This CDR3 comprises 14 residues. Trimming pared 1 base from V and 7 bases from J, leaving 14 bases between. Germline assignment: CDR1 SGHNT and CDR2 YYREEE (reference sequence). Here the CDR3 reads CASSLQGRTNEAFF. The CDR3 region has the DNA TGTGCCAGCAGCTTGCAGGGCAGGACTAATGAAGCTTTCTTT.

The chain recombines TRBV12-3 or TRBV12-4 with TRBJ2-3, with 7 bases matching TRBD2. V lost 6 bases and J lost 6; bases outside the gene matches: 15. The CDR3 spans 16 residues. CDR3: CASSSRPGGTSDTQYF. DNA of the CDR3: TGTGCCAGCAGCAGTAGACCGGGGGGAACCTCGGATACGCAGTATTTT.

The chain recombines TRBV30 with TRBJ2-5; the match to TRBD2 covers 9 bases. CDR1 and CDR2 (germline): GTSNPN, SVGIG (reference sequence). The V segment lost 1 base and the J segment 4 bases; nucleotides outside the gene matches: 7. This CDR3 comprises 15 residues. Here the CDR3 reads CAWSGPSGRRETQYF. In DNA form, the CDR3 reads TGTGCCTGGAGTGGTCCCAGCGGGAGGCGAGAGACCCAGTACTTC.

By sample share, this clonotype is large. The chain joins TRBV20-1 to TRBJ2-7, with 7 nucleotides matching TRBD2. V gave up 6 bases and J gave up 3 bases; unmatched junction bases: 14. Germline assignment: CDR1 DFQATT and CDR2 SNEGSKA (reference sequence). This CDR3 spans 15 amino acids. This CDR3 is CSALTEEGRVYEQYF. For the CDR3, the DNA is TGCAGTGCCCTTACGGAGGAGGGGAGGGTCTACGAGCAGTACTTC.

The chain carries TRBV6-5 and TRBJ2-7; TRBD2 matches 8 bases. CDR3 length equals 18 residues. The germline CDR1 and CDR2 sequences are MNHEY and SVGAGI. Trimming took 5 bases from V and 0 from J; bases not matched to a gene: 15. CDR3 sequence reads: CASSERGGGGGGSYEQYF. In nucleotides, the CDR3 is TGTGCCAGCAGTGAACGGGGGGGGGGGGGGGGGGGCTCCTACGAGCAGTACTTC.

In this sample, this clonotype is large. The V call is TRBV6-5, the J call TRBJ2-1, with a weak D call TRBD1 (6 bases). There are 13 residues in the CDR3. V was trimmed by 5 bases and J by 5 bases, leaving 10 bases between them. Germline V CDR1 and CDR2: MNHEY, SVGAGI. CDR3: CASSGGTHNEQFF. As DNA, the CDR3 is TGTGCCAGCAGTGGGGGCACCCACAATGAGCAGTTCTTC.

By proportion, this clonotype is large. The chain has TRBV5-4 and TRBJ1-2; 8 bases are a match to TRBD1. The V gene end was trimmed by 3 bases and the J gene end by 11 bases; junction bases not matched to a gene: 15. CDR3 length equals 15 residues. The germline V gene has CDR1 SGHNT and CDR2 YYREEE (reference sequence). CDR3 loop: CASSSGQGEVRRYTF. The CDR3 DNA sequence: TGTGCCAGCAGCTCTGGACAGGGTGAGGTGCGGAGGTACACCTTC.

The V gene is TRBV5-6, the J gene TRBJ1-2, with 7 bases that match TRBD1. The CDR3 length is 13 residues. J was trimmed by 8 bases and V by 2 bases; bases with no gene match: 6. Per germline, CDR1 SGHDT and CDR2 YYEEEE. The chain's CDR3 is CASSFDRVEGYTF. CDR3 nucleotides: TGTGCCAGCAGCTTTGACAGGGTAGAAGGCTACACCTTC.

Comment on this clonotype: A junction end diverges from the germline sequence, so it may reflect a read error. This chain uses TRBV7-9 with TRBJ1-6; D is perhaps TRBD1 (6 bases). This CDR3 is built from 13 residues. Germline CDR1 SEHNR, CDR2 FQNEAQ (reference sequence). CDR3 loop: CVSSVGQDSPLHF. As DNA, the CDR3 is TGTGTCAGCAGCGTGGGACAAGACTCACCCCTCCACTTT.

The rearrangement links TRBV7-9 to TRBJ2-1; TRBD1 matches at 11 bases. Looked up from germline, CDR1 is SEHNR and CDR2 is FQNEAQ (reference sequence). With V trimmed by 5 bases and J by 7 bases, 10 bases remained unmatched. This CDR3 comprises 16 residues. The CDR3 DNA reads as TGTGCCAGCAGCCCCGACCGGGACAGGGGGGAGAATGAGCAGTTCTTC. It encodes CASSPDRDRGENEQFF.

In its sample, this clonotype was seen a few times. The gene calls are TRBV27 and TRBJ2-2; the match to TRBD2 covers 7 bases. Per germline, CDR1 MNHEY and CDR2 SMNVEV (reference sequence). This CDR3 comprises 15 residues. The V gene end was trimmed by 0 bases and the J gene end by 8 bases; junction bases not matched to a gene: 6. DNA of the CDR3: TGTGCCAGCAGTTTATCGCGACTAGCTAGAGGGGAGCTGTTTTTT. Its protein is CASSLSRLARGELFF.

The V gene is TRBV12-3 or TRBV12-4, the J gene TRBJ1-1, with TRBD1 matching 8 bases. V shed 4 bases, J shed 6 bases, and the junction held 7 bases outside the gene matches. This CDR3 contains 14 residues. CDR3 coding DNA: TGTGCCAGCAGTTCAGGGACAGGCCGCTCTGAAGCTTTCTTT. This encodes CASSSGTGRSEAFF.

This clonotype is classed as large (0.1 to 1%). The rearrangement uses TRBV30 and TRBJ1-2; D might be TRBD1 (6 bases). V was shortened by 2 bases and J by 4 bases, with 17 bases between the two germline ends. Germline lookup yields CDR1 GTSNPN and CDR2 SVGIG (reference sequence). The length of the CDR3 is 15 residues. CDR3 DNA: TGTGCCTGGAGTCCCGGGGGGCGGTATGTCTATGGCTACACCTTC. As protein: CAWSPGGRYVYGYTF.